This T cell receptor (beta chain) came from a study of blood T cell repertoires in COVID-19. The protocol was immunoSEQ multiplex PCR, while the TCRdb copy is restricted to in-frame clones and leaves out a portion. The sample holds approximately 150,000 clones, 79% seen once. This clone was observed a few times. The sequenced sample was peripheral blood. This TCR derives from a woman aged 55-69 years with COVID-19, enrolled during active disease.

The CDR3 sequence is CASSAASGRGYNEQFF. CDR3 in DNA: TGTGCCAGCAGCGCGGCTAGCGGGAGGGGCTACAATGAGCAGTTCTTC. The chain employs TRBV5-4 and TRBJ2-1; 12 bases match TRBD2. This CDR3 comprises 16 residues. Germline V gene lookup returns CDR1 SGHNT and CDR2 YYREEE (reference sequence). Trimming cost V 4 bases and J 3 bases; bases outside gene matches: 5.